Below, 9 T cell receptor beta chains from the same sample are listed, as sequenced in a study of cytomegalovirus exposure and HLA in healthy donors. PCR used 60 Vbeta primers and 13 Jbeta primers. The table came from immunoSEQ multiplex PCR; TCRdb's copy has only in-frame clones and leaves some out. The sample table includes more than 200,000 clones. Specimen: PBMCs. The receptors come from a woman under 40 in good health and CMV-seropositive.

The CDR3 here is CASSLGGVYEQYF. As DNA, the CDR3 is TGTGCCAGCAGTTTGGGAGGTGTTTACGAGCAGTACTTC. The J gene is TRBJ2-7, the V gene TRBV28; D may be TRBD2 (6 bases). The CDR3 has 13 residues. Germline CDR1 is MDHEN and CDR2 is SYDVKM. Trimming shortened V by 3 bases and J by 4 bases, and 10 bases separated the two germline ends.

This sequence joins TRBV9 and TRBJ1-2, with D uncertain. The CDR3 runs 15 residues. Trimming removed 0 bases at V and 4 bases at J, with 13 bases between. Per germline, CDR1 SGDLS and CDR2 YYNGEE. The CDR3 here is CASSVGNSPLYGYTF. The CDR3 nucleotides are TGTGCCAGCAGCGTAGGAAACAGCCCTCTCTATGGCTACACCTTC.

The chain links TRBV5-4 to TRBJ2-7, with TRBD2 matching 8 bases. V lost 4 bases, J lost 4 bases, and 10 bases stayed unmatched. The length of the CDR3 is 15 residues. Germline CDR1 and CDR2: SGHNT and YYREEE (reference sequence). DNA for the CDR3: TGTGCCAGCAGCCCCGGGGGGGGGACAAAGTACGAGCAGTACTTC. Protein: CASSPGGGTKYEQYF. The full variable domain, rest sourced from reference TRBV5-4 and TRBJ2-7, is ETGVTQSPTHLIKTRGQQVTLRCSSQSGHNTVSWYQQALGQGPQFIFQYYREEENGRGNFPPRFSGLQFPNYSSELNVNALELDDSALYLCASSPGGGTKYEQYFGPGTRLTVT.

V gene TRBV10-2 combines with J gene TRBJ2-3, with D perhaps matching TRBD2 (5 bases). Germline assignment: CDR1 WSHSY and CDR2 SAAADI. V was shortened by 4 bases and J by 7 bases, with 15 bases between the two germline ends. The CDR3 loop spans 14 amino acids. The CDR3 sequence: CASSGTGLANTQYF. CDR3 bases: TGCGCCAGCAGTGGGACCGGGCTAGCTAATACGCAGTATTTT.

This chain links TRBV6-1 with TRBJ1-1; 8 bases align to TRBD1. Germline V gene sequence: CDR1 MNHNS, CDR2 SASEGT. The CDR3 is 15 residues long. The junction had 7 bases not matched to a gene; V was cut back by 4 bases and J by 3 bases. Here the CDR3 reads CASSGEPRGHTEAFF. Here the CDR3 DNA reads TGTGCCAGCAGTGGGGAGCCCAGGGGGCACACTGAAGCTTTCTTT.

The V and J genes are TRBV6-5 and TRBJ2-1, with 11 bases identical to TRBD1. The germline V gene has CDR1 MNHEY and CDR2 SVGAGI. This CDR3 has 15 residues. V dropped 0 bases and J dropped 8; count of bases not matched to a gene: 3. The CDR3 loop reads CASSYSGQGVDEQFF. The DNA of the CDR3 is TGTGCCAGCAGTTACTCGGGACAGGGGGTTGATGAGCAGTTCTTC.

CDR3 bases: TGCGCCAGCAGCCAGACATTAGCGGGTGAGCAGTTCTTC. Amino acid sequence: CASSQTLAGEQFF. This rearrangement joins TRBV4-3 to TRBJ2-1, with TRBD2 matching 7 bases. The germline CDR1 and CDR2 sequences are LGHNA and YSLEER. Trimming removed 3 bases from V and 9 bases from J; junction bases left unmatched: 5. The CDR3 spans 13 residues.

The chain combines TRBV10-2 with TRBJ1-3; 9 bases match TRBD1. Per the germline V gene, CDR1 is WSHSY and CDR2 is SAAADI. V was clipped by 8 bases and J by 3 bases; unmatched bases: 8. The CDR3 runs 15 residues. CDR3 amino acids: CASGPGQGHGNTIYF. In nucleotides, the CDR3 is TGCGCCAGCGGACCGGGACAGGGACATGGAAACACCATATATTTT.

The chain combines TRBV30 with TRBJ1-2; D is unresolved. This CDR3 has 13 residues. Germline V gene data show CDR1 as GTSNPN and CDR2 as SVGIG (reference sequence). V lost 2 bases, J lost 7 bases, and 14 bases lay in between. The CDR3 sequence is CAWSNRVSGGYTF. CDR3 coding DNA: TGTGCCTGGAGTAATCGGGTCTCGGGTGGCTACACCTTC.